This note documents a single T cell receptor (beta chain) sequence. Its antigen is currently unknown. TCRdb called the 5' RACE reads again in MiXCR, with one record for every CDR3 protein. Of 380,000 or so distinct CDR3 sequences in the sample, 13% to 15% were seen once. The data are from a study of T-cell memory formation after mild COVID-19. Overall study context: Clusters were largely donor specific.

The CDR3 is 12 amino acids. Germline CDR1 reads ENHRY; CDR2 reads SYGVKD. Trimming removed 3 bases from V and 7 bases from J, with 7 bases in between. Study conclusions and caveats: Clones contracting across day 15 to 85 had a balanced CD4/CD8 profile; later expanding clones leaned CD4+. Researchers found some responding clones in pre-infection memory, a sign that cross-reactive memory joined.

The chain employs TRBV10-3 and TRBJ1-5, with D unclear. Source material: PBMCs or a T cell subset sorted from them (not recorded which). This TCR was sampled from a man aged 18 to 30 who had mild COVID-19 (a few samples of this study predate the infection). Cell type and time point are not known. The CDR3 loop is CAISDGSQPQHF. CDR3 DNA: TGTGCCATCAGTGACGGGTCCCAGCCCCAGCATTTT.